The source of this T cell receptor (beta chain) is a study of regulatory T cells in long-lasting Graves disease. General observations from the study: Under persistent disease, TRBV28, TRBJ1-2 and TRBJ2-5 were used preferentially.

Arm-PCR of CDR3 regions and iRepertoire HTBI primers were used to build TCR beta libraries. Original processing methods: Identified segments across samples numbered roughly 60 TRBV and 14 to 15 TRBJ. TCRdb reprocessed the multiplex PCR reads with MiXCR, giving one entry per CDR3 protein. The V and J calls shown here were made by TCRdb, not taken from the authors' results. This table has roughly 500,000 distinct CDR3 sequences, around an eighth appearing once. This clonotype was seen ten or more times. Antigen: not known. The germline V gene has CDR1 SNHLY and CDR2 FYNNEI. Trimming removed 8 bases at V and 1 base at J, with 9 bases between. This CDR3 has 12 amino acids. Indicated time point: newly diagnosed GD, antithyroid drugs for less than 3 months. PBMC-derived RNA was used for the TCR library. The EDTA tubes were filled with around 9 milliliters of drawn peripheral blood. The data also belong to a second study, concerning T cells in Graves' hyperthyroidism and ophthalmopathy. That paper notes: HTBI primers were used for first-round RT-PCR of the TCR CDR3.

The TCR sequence derives from a man aged 30 to 45 with Graves disease. Material: peripheral blood mononuclear cells (PBMCs), obtained at new diagnosis, from a patient treated with antithyroid drugs. The V and J genes are TRBV2 and TRBJ2-7; possible D gene TRBD2, 6 bases. The chain's CDR3 is CASLEGSYEQYF. The CDR3 DNA reads TGTGCCAGCTTGGAGGGATCCTACGAGCAGTACTTC.